This T cell receptor beta chain is drawn from a study of shared clonotypes between healthy human individuals. This CDR3 has 17 amino acids. The V end lost 5 bases, the J end lost 3 bases, and 22 bases lay between the germline ends. CDR1 is LNHNV and CDR2 is YYDKDF in the germline V gene (reference sequence). A deep-level run was used for the assay. Assay used: immunoSEQ multiplex PCR; TCRdb lists only in-frame clones, some missing. The table lists around 99,000 clones, 68% of them singletons. This TCR was recovered from a man aged 25-45 years in good health. Material for sequencing was memory CD8+ T cells sorted from blood. Subset described: CD45RO+ cells pooled with CCR7-negative TemRA cells. The chain is built from TRBV15 and TRBJ2-5; a weak D match, TRBD1 (6 bases). CDR3 coding DNA: TGTGCCACCAGCCTACCTTCAGGGGCAGCCCTGAAAGAGACCCAGTACTTC. Its translation is CATSLPSGAALKETQYF.